Listed below are T cell receptor beta chains from one sample, sequenced in a study of shared clonotypes between healthy human individuals. The data were produced by immunoSEQ multiplex PCR, yet TCRdb's version contains in-frame clones alone and is incomplete. In the table there are about 680,000 clones, roughly 94% of which are singletons. Sequenced: naive CD8+ T cells sorted from blood. The receptors stem from a man younger than 45 in good health. Each CDR3 is given with its conserved first and last residue. A D gene is named only where the DNA matches it firmly. Clone size is given for some rows only: seen once, a few or many times, or a class if the clone is expanded.

j_gene | v_gene | d_gene | abundance | CDR3aa | CDR3nt
TRBJ2-7 | TRBV15 | - | - | CATSQTAREQYF | TGTGCCACCAGCCAGACCGCGCGGGAGCAGTACTTC
TRBJ1-5 | TRBV28 | - | few | CASSPPSGRPQHF | TGTGCCAGCAGCCCTCCGTCCGGGCGGCCCCAGCATTTT
TRBJ2-2 | TRBV7-6 | - | - | CASSLEGNTGELFF | TGTGCCAGCAGCTTAGAGGGGAACACCGGGGAGCTGTTTTTT
TRBJ2-7 | TRBV2 | TRBD1 | - | CASSEKRTGAYEQYF | TGTGCCAGCAGTGAAAAGAGGACAGGGGCATACGAGCAGTACTTC
TRBJ1-1 | TRBV7-6 | TRBD1 | - | CASRPVGDRLDLAFF | TGTGCCAGCAGACCTGTAGGGGACAGGCTTGATTTAGCTTTCTTT
TRBJ2-3 | TRBV6-1 | - | - | CASSEESAFTDTQYF | TGTGCCAGCAGTGAAGAGTCGGCGTTCACAGATACGCAGTATTTT
TRBJ2-7 | TRBV27 | - | - | CASSLGNDYEQYF | TGTGCCAGCAGTCTGGGCAATGACTACGAGCAGTACTTC
TRBJ2-7 | TRBV4-3 | TRBD2 | - | CASSQGGLGVTEQYF | TGCGCCAGCAGCCAAGGGGGACTAGGGGTTACAGAGCAGTACTTC
TRBJ2-7 | TRBV4-3 | TRBD2 | - | CASSQDASGPEQYF | TGCGCCAGCAGCCAAGATGCTAGCGGGCCCGAGCAGTACTTC
TRBJ1-5 | TRBV28 | TRBD1 | - | CASSSDATGAGQPQHF | TGTGCCAGCAGTTCTGACGCGACAGGGGCTGGTCAGCCCCAGCATTTT
TRBJ2-1 | TRBV11-1 | - | - | CASSSDRSSYNERFF | TGTGCCAGCAGCTCCGACAGGAGCTCCTACAATGAGCGGTTCTTC
TRBJ2-5 | TRBV7-8 | TRBD2 | - | CASSPPGLAYQETQYF | TGTGCCAGCAGCCCACCGGGACTAGCGTACCAAGAGACCCAGTACTTC
TRBJ1-2 | TRBV5-8 | - | - | CASSWRGWTIDGYTF | TGTGCCAGCAGCTGGCGGGGGTGGACTATTGATGGCTACACCTTC
TRBJ2-7 | TRBV5-6 | TRBD1 | - | CASSLQGLPYEQYF | TGTGCCAGCAGCTTACAGGGGTTGCCGTACGAGCAGTACTTC
TRBJ2-1 | TRBV15 | TRBD2 | - | CATSRVGAGRKDEQFF | TGTGCCACCAGCAGAGTGGGAGCGGGACGGAAGGATGAGCAGTTCTTC
TRBJ1-1 | TRBV7-2 | TRBD1 | - | CAGRIQTGGLTEAFF | TGTGCCGGCCGGATTCAGACAGGGGGTCTGACTGAAGCTTTCTTT
TRBJ1-5 | TRBV9 | - | - | CASSVARWASGGVQPQHF | TGTGCCAGCAGCGTAGCTCGCTGGGCGAGCGGGGGCGTTCAGCCCCAGCATTTT
TRBJ1-5 | TRBV18 | - | - | CASSPGTSNNQPQHF | TGTGCCAGCTCACCAGGGACAAGCAACAATCAGCCCCAGCATTTT
TRBJ2-2 | TRBV4-1 | TRBD2 | - | CASSQASGGTAGELFF | TGCGCCAGCAGCCAAGCCAGCGGGGGGACTGCCGGGGAGCTGTTTTTT
TRBJ2-5 | TRBV29-1 | - | - | CSVVGSEIQETQYF | TGCAGCGTTGTGGGGAGCGAAATCCAAGAGACCCAGTACTTC
TRBJ1-2 | TRBV28 | - | many | CASGTDYGYTF | TGTGCCAGTGGGACTGACTATGGCTACACCTTC